Listed here are 14 T cell receptor beta chains from one sample, sequenced in a study of T cell changes during pregnancy in multiple sclerosis. Sequenced by immunoSEQ multiplex PCR; TCRdb stores in-frame clones only, minus some. Of tens of thousands of clones in the sample, about 88% were seen once. The sample was CD8+ T cells from peripheral blood mononuclear cells, taken after pregnancy. The receptors come from a female donor with multiple sclerosis, enrolled in a pregnancy study.

The genes are TRBV4-3 and TRBJ2-7; 8 bases map to TRBD2. The germline gives CDR1 LGHNA, CDR2 YSLEER. This CDR3 region has 15 residues. V lost 2 bases and J lost 2; bases outside the gene matches: 5. CDR3 amino acids: CASSQRPGGTYEQYF. The DNA for the CDR3 is TGCGCCAGCAGCCAACGTCCGGGAGGGACCTACGAGCAGTACTTC.

The chain has TRBV4-1 and TRBJ2-1; D unresolved. Deletions cut 1 base from V and 9 bases from J, with 16 bases between. There are 15 residues in the CDR3. Germline V lookup: CDR1 MGHRA, CDR2 YSYEKL. CDR3 nucleotide sequence: TGCGCCAGCAGCCAAGCCCCTGCACCTCGGAGTGAGCAGTTCTTC. It yields the protein CASSQAPAPRSEQFF.

This rearrangement joins TRBV10-3 to TRBJ2-7; 7 nucleotides line up with TRBD2. This CDR3 comprises 20 residues. The germline CDR1 and CDR2 sequences are ENHRY and SYGVKD. V was clipped by 3 bases and J by 7 bases; unmatched bases: 27. CDR3 sequence (DNA): TGTGCCATCAGTGACCCCGACTCTCCTTTATGGGACTACGGATTGTGGGAGCAGTACTTC. It codes for CAISDPDSPLWDYGLWEQYF.

This chain joins TRBV5-4 and TRBJ1-1; weak D call: TRBD1 (5 bases). Trimming shortened V by 2 bases and J by 7 bases, and 9 bases separated the two germline ends. CDR1 and CDR2 (germline): SGHNT, YYREEE (reference sequence). The CDR3 is 12 amino acids. The CDR3 loop reads CASSFYGGEAFF. CDR3 in DNA: TGTGCCAGCAGCTTCTACGGGGGTGAAGCTTTCTTT. Full variable domain (remainder filled in from reference TRBV5-4 and TRBJ1-1): ETGVTQSPTHLIKTRGQQVTLRCSSQSGHNTVSWYQQALGQGPQFIFQYYREEENGRGNFPPRFSGLQFPNYSSELNVNALELDDSALYLCASSFYGGEAFFGQGTRLTVV.

The genes are TRBV7-8 and TRBJ2-7; 14 bases fit TRBD2. Germline CDR1 is SGHVS and CDR2 is FQNEAQ. Trimming removed 3 bases from V and 1 base from J; junction bases left unmatched: 2. The CDR3 sequence is 16 residues long. In DNA form, the CDR3 reads TGTGCCAGCAGCTTGACTAGCGGGAGGGTTTCCTACGAGCAGTACTTC. Its protein is CASSLTSGRVSYEQYF. The full variable domain, rest sourced from reference TRBV7-8 and TRBJ2-7, is GAGVSQSPRYKVAKRGQDVALRCDPISGHVSLFWYQQALGQGPEFLTYFQNEAQLDKSGLPSDRFFAERPEGSVSTLKIQRTQQEDSAVYLCASSLTSGRVSYEQYFGPGTRLTVT.

Written as DNA, the CDR3 is TGTGCCAGCACCTGGGGAGCGGGAGGGCCCTCGCGAGAGACCCAGTACTTC. It codes for CASTWGAGGPSRETQYF. The genes are TRBV11-2 and TRBJ2-5; 10 bases map to TRBD2. Germline assignment: CDR1 SGHAT and CDR2 FQNNGV. V shed 7 bases, J shed 4 bases, and the junction held 15 bases outside the gene matches. This CDR3 has 17 residues.

The chain is built from TRBV4-3 and TRBJ2-1, with D perhaps matching TRBD2 (7 bases). Per the germline V gene, CDR1 is LGHNA and CDR2 is YSLEER. The CDR3 spans 18 residues. Trimming pared 0 bases from V and 4 bases from J, leaving 19 bases between. CDR3 coding DNA: TGCGCCAGCAGCCAAGATGGTGGGGGGGCTAGCAGTTACAATGAGCAGTTCTTC. It specifies CASSQDGGGASSYNEQFF.

This chain links TRBV21-1 with TRBJ2-5; the listed D gene, TRBD1, was not tested against the DNA. TRBV21-1 is classified as a pseudogene. There are 16 residues in the CDR3. The CDR3 region has the DNA TGTGCCAGCAGCAAAGTTAGGGGCTCAAGGCGGGAGACCCAGTACTTC. It specifies CASSKVRGSRRETQYF.

This chain uses TRBV6-5 with TRBJ1-1, with 8 bases that match TRBD1. Looked up from germline, CDR1 is MNHEY and CDR2 is SVGAGI. V lost 5 bases to trimming and J lost 4 bases; unmatched junction nucleotides: 6. This CDR3 spans 14 amino acids. The CDR3 here is CASSPRTGFTEAFF. The CDR3 nucleotides read TGTGCCAGCAGTCCGAGGACAGGGTTCACTGAAGCTTTCTTT.

The chain couples TRBV5-6 to TRBJ1-2; D possibly corresponds to TRBD1 (6 bases). Germline V gives CDR1 SGHDT, CDR2 YYEEEE. CDR3 length: 14 amino acids. Trimming removed 2 bases from V and 3 bases from J, with 11 bases in between. The CDR3, as DNA: TGTGCCAGCAGCTTCCCAAGACAGGACTATGGCTACACCTTC. It translates to CASSFPRQDYGYTF.

This chain links TRBV7-9 with TRBJ2-7; tentatively, D is TRBD2 (6 bases). There are 13 residues in the CDR3. Per germline, CDR1 SEHNR and CDR2 FQNEAQ (reference sequence). The V end lost 4 bases, the J end lost 3 bases, and 10 bases lay between the germline ends. The CDR3 protein is CASSSGLDYEQYF. Written as DNA, the CDR3 is TGTGCCAGCAGCTCGGGACTCGACTACGAGCAGTACTTC.

This sequence joins TRBV30 and TRBJ2-7, with D perhaps TRBD2 (6 bases). This CDR3 has 12 amino acids. Per germline, CDR1 GTSNPN and CDR2 SVGIG (reference sequence). V lost 2 bases to trimming and J lost 3 bases, with 8 bases between them. CDR3 coding DNA: TGTGCCTGGAGTCTCGGGAGCTACGAGCAGTACTTC. Amino acids: CAWSLGSYEQYF.

The genes are TRBV29-1 and TRBJ2-7; weak D call: TRBD1 (5 bases). There are 14 residues in the CDR3. The V gene lost 5 bases and the J gene lost 1 base, with 15 bases spanning the gap. Germline CDR1 is SQVTM and CDR2 is ANQGSEA. CDR3 residues: CSVLFVGLSYEQYF. The CDR3 DNA reads TGCAGCGTTTTATTTGTGGGGCTATCCTACGAGCAGTACTTC.

The V and J genes are TRBV28 and TRBJ2-7; tentative D call: TRBD2 (6 bases). CDR1 and CDR2 (germline): MDHEN, SYDVKM. V lost 6 bases, J lost 2 bases, and 17 bases lay in between. The CDR3 totals 15 residues. This CDR3 is CASRNSGPYTYEQYF. The CDR3 nucleotides read TGTGCCAGCAGGAACAGCGGGCCCTATACCTACGAGCAGTACTTC.